This T cell receptor (beta chain) emerged from a study of PD-1 blockade in classical Hodgkin lymphoma. Study summary: Once every 2 weeks, patients received intravenous nivolumab at 3 mg/kg.

Every patient experienced relapse after autologous stem cell transplantation, and brentuximab vedotin exposure varied. Sequenced by immunoSEQ multiplex PCR; TCRdb stores in-frame clones only, minus some. The sample records more than 25,000 clones, about 71% being singletons. Germline CDR1 MNHEY, CDR2 SMNVEV (reference sequence). The CDR3 contains 16 residues. The germline V and J ends were trimmed by 1 base and 0 bases, with 12 bases remaining between them. The genes are TRBV27 and TRBJ1-1; TRBD1 might be the D (5 bases). The sample was peripheral blood mononuclear cells (PBMCs), taken before the second cycle of nivolumab. This sequence was found in a human donor with classical Hodgkin lymphoma. The CDR3 DNA sequence: TGTGCCAGCAGTTTATTCCAGGGATCCATGAACACTGAAGCTTTCTTT. It codes for CASSLFQGSMNTEAFF.